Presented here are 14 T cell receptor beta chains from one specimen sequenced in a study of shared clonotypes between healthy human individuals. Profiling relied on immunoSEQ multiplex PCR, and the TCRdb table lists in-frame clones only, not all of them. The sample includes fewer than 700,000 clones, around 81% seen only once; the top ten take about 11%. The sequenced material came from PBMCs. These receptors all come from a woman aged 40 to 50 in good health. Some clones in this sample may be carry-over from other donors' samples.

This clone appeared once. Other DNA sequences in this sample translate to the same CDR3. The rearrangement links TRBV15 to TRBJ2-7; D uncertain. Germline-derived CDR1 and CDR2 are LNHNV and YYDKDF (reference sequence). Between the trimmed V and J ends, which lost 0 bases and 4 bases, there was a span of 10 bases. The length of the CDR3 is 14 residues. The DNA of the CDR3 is TGTGCCACCAGCAGAGATAAAGGCAGGTACGAGCAGTACTTC. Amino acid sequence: CATSRDKGRYEQYF.

In DNA form, the CDR3 reads TGTGCCAGCAGTTTACCTCTCCGAGGGACCCAGCCCCAGCATTTT. Encoded protein: CASSLPLRGTQPQHF. The chain uses TRBV28 and TRBJ1-5, with D tentatively TRBD1 (5 bases). Germline CDR1 reads MDHEN; CDR2 reads SYDVKM. This CDR3 is 15 amino acids long. V lost 2 bases and J 7 bases, leaving 15 bases between the germline ends. Full variable domain (rest looked up from reference TRBV28 and TRBJ1-5): DVKVTQSSRYLVKRTGEKVFLECVQDMDHENMFWYRQDPGLGLRLIYFSYDVKMKEKGDIPEGYSVSREKKERFSLILESASTNQTSMYLCASSLPLRGTQPQHFGDGTRLSIL.

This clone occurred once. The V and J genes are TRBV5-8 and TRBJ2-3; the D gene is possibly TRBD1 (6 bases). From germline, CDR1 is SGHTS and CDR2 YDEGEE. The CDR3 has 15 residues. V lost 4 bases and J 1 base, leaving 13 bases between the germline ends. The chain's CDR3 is CASSPRGKRTDTQYF. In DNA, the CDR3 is TGTGCCAGCAGCCCCAGGGGAAAACGCACAGATACGCAGTATTTT.

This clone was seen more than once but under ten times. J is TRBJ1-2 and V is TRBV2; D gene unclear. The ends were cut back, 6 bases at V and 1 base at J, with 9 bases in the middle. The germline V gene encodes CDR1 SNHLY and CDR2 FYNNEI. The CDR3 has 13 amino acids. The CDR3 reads CASSLGRNYGYTF. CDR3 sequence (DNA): TGTGCCAGCAGCCTCGGCCGTAACTATGGCTACACCTTC.

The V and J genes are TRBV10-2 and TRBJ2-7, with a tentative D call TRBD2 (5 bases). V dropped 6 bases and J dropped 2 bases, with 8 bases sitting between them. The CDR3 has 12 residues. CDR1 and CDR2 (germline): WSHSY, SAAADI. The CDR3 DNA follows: TGCGCCAGCAGCCGGGAAGCCTACGAGCAGTACTTC. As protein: CASSREAYEQYF.

The CDR3 loop is CASKASGIDYEQYF. CDR3 coding DNA: TGTGCCAGCAAAGCTAGCGGGATTGACTACGAGCAGTACTTC. The gene calls are TRBV5-6 and TRBJ2-7; 9 bases agree with TRBD2. The CDR3 extends over 14 amino acids. The germline gives CDR1 SGHDT, CDR2 YYEEEE. V shed 6 bases, J shed 3 bases, and the junction held 7 bases outside the gene matches.

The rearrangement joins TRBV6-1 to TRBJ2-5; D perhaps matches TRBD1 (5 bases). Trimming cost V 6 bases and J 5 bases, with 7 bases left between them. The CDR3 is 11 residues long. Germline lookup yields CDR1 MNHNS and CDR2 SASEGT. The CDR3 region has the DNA TGTGCCAGCAGGGGGCCTGAGACCCAGTACTTC. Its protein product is CASRGPETQYF.

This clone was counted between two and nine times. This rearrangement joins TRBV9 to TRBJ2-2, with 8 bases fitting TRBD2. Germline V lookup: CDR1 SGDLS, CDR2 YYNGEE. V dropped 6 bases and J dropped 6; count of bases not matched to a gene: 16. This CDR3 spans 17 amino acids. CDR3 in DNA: TGTGCCAGCACCCAGGGGACGGGAGGGCCGACACCCGGGGAGCTGTTTTTT. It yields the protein CASTQGTGGPTPGELFF.

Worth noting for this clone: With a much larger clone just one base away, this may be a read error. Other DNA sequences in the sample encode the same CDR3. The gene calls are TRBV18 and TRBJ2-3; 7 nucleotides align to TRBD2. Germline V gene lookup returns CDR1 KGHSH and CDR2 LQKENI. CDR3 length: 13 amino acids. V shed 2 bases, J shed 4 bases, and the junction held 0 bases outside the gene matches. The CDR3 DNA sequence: TGTGCCAGCTCACCAGCGGGGGCAGATACGCAGTATTTT. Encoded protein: CASSPAGADTQYF.

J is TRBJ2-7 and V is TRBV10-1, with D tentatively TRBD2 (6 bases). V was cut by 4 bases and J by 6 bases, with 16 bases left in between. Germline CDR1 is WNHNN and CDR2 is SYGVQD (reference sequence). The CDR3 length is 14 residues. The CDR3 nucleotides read TGCGCCAGCAGTGGGGGAGGAAGAACCGGCGAGCAGTACTTC. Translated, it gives CASSGGGRTGEQYF.

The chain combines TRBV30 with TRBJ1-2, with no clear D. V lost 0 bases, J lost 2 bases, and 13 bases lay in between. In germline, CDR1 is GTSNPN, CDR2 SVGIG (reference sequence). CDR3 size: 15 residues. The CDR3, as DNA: TGTGCCTGGAGTGTAACACGGCTCTACAACTATGGCTACACCTTC. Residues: CAWSVTRLYNYGYTF.

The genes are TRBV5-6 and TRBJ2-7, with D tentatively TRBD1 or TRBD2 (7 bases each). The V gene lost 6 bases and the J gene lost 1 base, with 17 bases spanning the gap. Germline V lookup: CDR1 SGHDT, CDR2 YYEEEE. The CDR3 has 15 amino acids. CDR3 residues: CASTLRGTVSYEQYF. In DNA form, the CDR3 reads TGTGCCAGCACCCTGCGGGGGACAGTTTCCTACGAGCAGTACTTC.

The CDR3 spells CATSSAVAGGVTDTQYF. CDR3 sequence (DNA): TGTGCCACCAGCTCAGCGGTGGCGGGGGGCGTCACAGATACGCAGTATTTT. V gene TRBV15 combines with J gene TRBJ2-3; 8 positions match TRBD2. The V gene end was trimmed by 5 bases and the J gene end by 2 bases; junction bases not matched to a gene: 12. The CDR3 has 17 residues. Germline assignment: CDR1 LNHNV and CDR2 YYDKDF (reference sequence).

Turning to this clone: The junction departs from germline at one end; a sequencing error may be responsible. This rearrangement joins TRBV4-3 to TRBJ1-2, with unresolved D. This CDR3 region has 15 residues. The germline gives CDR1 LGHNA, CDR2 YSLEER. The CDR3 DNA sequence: TGCGCCAGCAGAAAAATGGGCGGCCCTAAGTATGGCTACACCTTC. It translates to CASRKMGGPKYGYTF.